This T cell receptor (beta chain) was captured in a study of shared clonotypes between healthy human individuals. The method was immunoSEQ multiplex PCR; TCRdb's version includes in-frame clones alone and lacks a portion of them. This sample yields over 2 million clones, of which 95% are seen a single time; under 0.15% belongs to the top ten. Germline lookup yields CDR1 SEHNR and CDR2 FQNEAQ (reference sequence). V shed 5 bases and J shed 4 bases, with 14 bases lying between them. CDR3 size: 14 residues. This sequence joins TRBV7-9 and TRBJ1-1; D is undetermined. This receptor was obtained from a man between 18 and 35 years old in good health. Sequenced input: naive CD4+ T cells sorted from blood. The subset here: CD45RA+ positively selected. The CDR3 sequence: CASSLNRLGTEAFF. Here the CDR3 DNA reads TGTGCCAGCAGCCTGAATCGACTGGGCACTGAAGCTTTCTTT.